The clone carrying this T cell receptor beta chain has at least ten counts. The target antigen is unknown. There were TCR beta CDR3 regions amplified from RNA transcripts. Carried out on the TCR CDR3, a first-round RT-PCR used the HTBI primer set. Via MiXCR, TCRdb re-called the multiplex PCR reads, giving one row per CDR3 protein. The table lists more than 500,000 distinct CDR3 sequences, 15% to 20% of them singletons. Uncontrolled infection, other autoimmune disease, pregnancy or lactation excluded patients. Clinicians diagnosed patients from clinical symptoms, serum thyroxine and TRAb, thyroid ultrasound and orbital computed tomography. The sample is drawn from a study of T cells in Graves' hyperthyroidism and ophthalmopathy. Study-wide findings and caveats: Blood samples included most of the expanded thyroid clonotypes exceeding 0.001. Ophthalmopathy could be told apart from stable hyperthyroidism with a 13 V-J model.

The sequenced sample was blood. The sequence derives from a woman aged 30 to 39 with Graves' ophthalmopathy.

CDR3: CAIRAGQVDSPLHF. DNA of the CDR3: TGTGCCATCAGAGCGGGACAGGTGGATTCACCCCTCCACTTT. This sequence joins TRBV10-3 and TRBJ1-6; 8 bases match TRBD1. The germline CDR1 and CDR2 sequences are ENHRY and SYGVKD. The CDR3 consists of 14 residues. Trimming at V came to 6 bases and at J to 8 bases, leaving 6 bases not matched to a gene.